Listed below are T cell receptor beta chains from one sample, sequenced in a study of blood T cell repertoires in COVID-19. TCRdb's table, derived via immunoSEQ multiplex PCR, lists solely in-frame clones and lacks some. Seen here are under 110,000 clones, roughly 85% observed once, and the top ten hold more than 1.5%. The sequenced sample consisted of peripheral blood. All receptors come from a woman aged 70-85 years with active or convalescent COVID-19. Each CDR3 is given with its conserved first and last residue. The D gene is left open where the match is weak. The size entry is marked missing in some rows and otherwise reads once, few, many or a size class.

clone size,V gene,J gene,D gene,CDR3 DNA,CDR3 protein
NA,TRBV6-9,TRBJ1-3,TRBD1,TGTGCCAGCAGCCCGGACAGGCCGATCTCTGGAAACACCATATATTTT,CASSPDRPISGNTIYF
NA,TRBV24-1,TRBJ1-5,NA,TGTGCCACCAGTGATTCCGCCAGGGGTGGCAATCAGCCCCAGCATTTT,CATSDSARGGNQPQHF
NA,TRBV7-9,TRBJ1-2,NA,TGTGCCAGCAGCTTAGAGACAGATGGCTACACCTTC,CASSLETDGYTF
NA,TRBV5-1,TRBJ2-2,NA,TGCGCCAGCATTTGGGGGCAAGGTACCGGGGAGCTGTTTTTT,CASIWGQGTGELFF
NA,TRBV5-1,TRBJ2-7,TRBD2,TGCGCCAGCAGCCCGGGACTAGCGGGTTATCCGGGGGAGCAGTACTTC,CASSPGLAGYPGEQYF
NA,TRBV2,TRBJ2-4,TRBD2,TGTGCCAGCACCCAGACTAGCGGGGGGGCGGACATTCAGTACTTC,CASTQTSGGADIQYF
NA,TRBV2,TRBJ1-2,NA,TGTGCCAGCAGTGGTGGGGAGGGGAGTGGCTACACCTTC,CASSGGEGSGYTF
few,TRBV5-1,TRBJ2-3,TRBD2,TGCGCCAGCAGCTTGGTAGCGGGGGGGAGACACCGCTCCACAGATACGCAGTATTTT,CASSLVAGGRHRSTDTQYF
NA,TRBV5-4,TRBJ2-1,NA,TGTGCCAGCAGCTTGGTACGAGCAACTACTACAAATGAGCAGTTCTTC,CASSLVRATTTNEQFF
NA,TRBV5-4,TRBJ2-1,TRBD1,TGTGCCAGCAGCTTGGAAGACAGGGTTTACAATGAGCAGTTCTTC,CASSLEDRVYNEQFF
NA,TRBV24-1,TRBJ2-3,TRBD1,TGTGCCACCAGTAACACAGGGGGCGCGACAGATACGCAGTATTTT,CATSNTGGATDTQYF
NA,TRBV6-1,TRBJ2-1,TRBD2,TGTGCCAGCAGTGAATCCTATCCCGGACTAGCGGGAGGGCGGCGGAATGAGCAGTTCTTC,CASSESYPGLAGGRRNEQFF
NA,TRBV11-3,TRBJ2-5,TRBD2,TGTGCCAGCAGCCTCGGGACTACCCTTCAAGAGACCCAGTACTTC,CASSLGTTLQETQYF
NA,TRBV2,TRBJ2-7,NA,TGTGCCAGCAGTGAAGCTTGGCGGAACGAGCAGTACTTC,CASSEAWRNEQYF
NA,TRBV6-1,TRBJ2-1,TRBD2,TGTGCCAGCAGTGAACTAGCGGGATACAATGAGCAGTTCTTC,CASSELAGYNEQFF
NA,TRBV19,TRBJ1-4,NA,TGTGCCAGTAGTATGCTCCACCAGGGTAGCGAAAAACTGTTTTTT,CASSMLHQGSEKLFF
NA,TRBV19,TRBJ2-7,TRBD1,TGTGCCAGTAGATCGACCGGACAGGGGCTAAGGGAGCAGTACTTC,CASRSTGQGLREQYF
once,TRBV3-1/TRBV3-2,TRBJ2-1,TRBD1,TGTGCCAGCAGCCTCGGACAGGGCGGGTTGAATGAGCAGTTCTTC,CASSLGQGGLNEQFF
NA,TRBV11-2,TRBJ1-1,NA,TGTGCCAGCAGCTTAACCGGCGGCAGTTCTTACACTGAAGCTTTCTTT,CASSLTGGSSYTEAFF
NA,TRBV28,TRBJ1-5,TRBD1,TGTGCCAGCAGTTCGCCCCCGACAGGGATGAGCAATCAGCCCCAGCATTTT,CASSSPPTGMSNQPQHF
NA,TRBV3-1/TRBV3-2,TRBJ1-5,NA,TGTGCCAGCAGCCAAAAAGGGGGTCAGCCCCAGCATTTT,CASSQKGGQPQHF
NA,TRBV5-4,TRBJ2-7,NA,TGTGCCAGCAGCTTGGAGGTCGGGGGCGAGCAGTACTTC,CASSLEVGGEQYF
NA,TRBV2,TRBJ1-4,TRBD1,TGTGCCAGCAGGGGGACAGGGGGAATGAGGGAAAAACTGTTTTTT,CASRGTGGMREKLFF
NA,TRBV7-6,TRBJ1-3,TRBD1,TGTGCCACCGCCCTGGGGACAGGGGGAGGAAACACCATATATTTT,CATALGTGGGNTIYF
NA,TRBV3-1/TRBV3-2,TRBJ1-4,NA,TGTGCCAGCAGCCAAGATCACAGGGAGACAACTAATGAAAAACTGTTTTTT,CASSQDHRETTNEKLFF
NA,TRBV10-1,TRBJ2-3,NA,TGCGCCAGCAGTACCGGACAACCTAGCACAGATACGCAGTATTTT,CASSTGQPSTDTQYF
NA,TRBV4-3,TRBJ1-6,NA,TGCGCCAGCAGTTACAGTAAGAATTCACCCCTCCACTTT,CASSYSKNSPLHF
NA,TRBV3-1/TRBV3-2,TRBJ2-1,TRBD2,TGTGCCAGCAGCCTTAGCGGGGCCTACAATGAGCAGTTCTTC,CASSLSGAYNEQFF
NA,TRBV4-1,TRBJ2-7,NA,TGCGCCAGCAGCCAAGGATACGCAGGATCCTACGAGCAGTACTTC,CASSQGYAGSYEQYF
NA,TRBV27,TRBJ2-1,TRBD2,TGTGCCAGCCGAGCGGGGCTAGCAGCCTACAATGAGCAGTTCTTC,CASRAGLAAYNEQFF
NA,TRBV18,TRBJ2-7,NA,TGTGCCAGCTCATCCGGGACAAACTCCTACGAGCAGTACTTC,CASSSGTNSYEQYF
NA,TRBV29-1,TRBJ1-2,NA,TGCAGCGTCAAGGGGCACAGGGACGATTTAAACTATGGCTACACCTTC,CSVKGHRDDLNYGYTF
NA,TRBV19,TRBJ1-5,TRBD1,TGTGCCAGTACAAATTGGGACAGGGGGAACAATCAGCCCCAGCATTTT,CASTNWDRGNNQPQHF